This entry is about one T cell receptor beta chain. This specimen belongs to a study of OX40 agonist ivuxolimab in advanced cancers. TCRdb's copy holds only in-frame clones and misses some; the assay was immunoSEQ multiplex PCR. This table holds 30,000 to 45,000 clones, 88% found once. This specimen consisted of CD4+ or CD8+ T cells sorted from blood, obtained in a trial of the OX40 agonist ivuxolimab. This TCR was recovered from an adult with an advanced solid tumor such as melanoma, head and neck, liver or kidney cancer.

CDR3 in amino acids: CASRQLAGGTGELFF. CDR3 DNA: TGTGCCAGCAGACAACTAGCGGGCGGCACCGGGGAGCTGTTTTTT. The J gene is TRBJ2-2, the V gene TRBV27, with 9 positions matching TRBD2. The CDR3 spans 15 residues. J lost 4 bases, V lost 6 bases, and 6 bases had no gene match. The germline V gene encodes CDR1 MNHEY and CDR2 SMNVEV (reference sequence).